This T cell receptor (beta chain) was recovered during a study of shared clonotypes between healthy human individuals. This CDR3 is built from 15 residues. Trimming removed 4 bases from V and 6 bases from J; junction bases left unmatched: 8. CDR1 and CDR2 (germline): MDHEN, SYDVKM. The sequencing of unsorted PBMC DNA took place on ten immunoSEQ deep assay plates. The data were produced by immunoSEQ multiplex PCR, yet TCRdb's version contains in-frame clones alone and is incomplete. The sample lists 470,000 or so clones; roughly 80% were seen once. Sequences were obtained from PBMCs. The sequence derives from a woman aged 35 to 49 in good health. Some clones in this sample may be carry-over from other donors' samples. This chain connects TRBV28 to TRBJ2-7; 11 bases agree with TRBD1. The CDR3 nucleotides read TGTGCCAGCAGTTCCCCAGGACAGGGGGCCCTCGAGCAGTACTTC. Protein product: CASSSPGQGALEQYF.